These 10 T cell receptor beta chains originate from one sample sequenced in a study. TCRdb independently ran MiXCR on the 5' RACE reads; one entry per CDR3 protein. The sample lists 4,500 to 5,500 distinct CDR3 sequences; roughly a third were seen once. Sequencing was done on a sample of memory CD4+ T cells sorted from blood. The subset: memory CD4+ T cells, CD4+CD45RO+CD25-. These TCRs come from a female donor with breast cancer.

This clonotype came up many times. V is TRBV28 and J is TRBJ2-5; TRBD1 is a possible D gene (6 bases). Trimming removed 6 bases at V and 7 bases at J, with 18 bases between. Germline CDR1 MDHEN, CDR2 SYDVKM. This CDR3 has 14 amino acids. Here the CDR3 reads CASSLVGQRGTQYF. CDR3 in DNA: TGTGCCAGCAGCTTAGTCGGACAGCGCGGGACCCAGTACTTC.

As concerns this clonotype: It may be a read error: a sequence one base away is much more abundant. V usage is TRBV6-5 and J usage is TRBJ1-6; D gene uncertain. Germline V gene sequence: CDR1 MNHEY, CDR2 SVGAGI. The CDR3 runs 17 residues. With 4 bases removed from V and 7 bases from J, the gap between germline ends came to 20 bases. CDR3 DNA sequence: TGTGCCAGCAGTTCCTCGATTAGGAGTTTTGAAAATTCACCCCTCCACTTT. Translated, it gives CASSSSIRSFENSPLHF.

In its sample, this clonotype is medium-sized. The chain has TRBV5-6 and TRBJ2-7; 15 nucleotides line up with TRBD2. The length of the CDR3 is 19 residues. CDR1 and CDR2 from the germline V gene are SGHDT and YYEEEE. Trimming removed 3 bases from V and 3 bases from J; junction bases left unmatched: 13. The CDR3 spells CASSSDDWTSGRVGYEQYF. The CDR3 DNA reads TGTGCCAGCAGCTCGGACGATTGGACTAGCGGGAGGGTGGGCTACGAGCAGTACTTC. Filled out from reference TRBV5-6 and TRBJ2-7, the complete variable domain reads DAGVTQSPTHLIKTRGQQVTLRCSPKSGHDTVSWYQQALGQGPQFIFQYYEEEERQRGNFPDRFSGHQFPNYSSELNVNALLLGDSALYLCASSSDDWTSGRVGYEQYFGPGTRLTVT.

This rearrangement joins TRBV12-3 or TRBV12-4 to TRBJ2-1; 7 bases map to TRBD2. V dropped 3 bases and J dropped 5; count of bases not matched to a gene: 7. This CDR3 region has 15 residues. CDR3 protein: CASSFGGSRNNEQFF. In DNA, the CDR3 is TGTGCCAGCAGTTTCGGCGGGAGCAGGAACAATGAGCAGTTCTTC.

This clonotype was counted a single time. The CDR3 nucleotides read TGTGCCAGCAGTTCCGGACAGGGTTTTGAGGCTTTCTTT. The encoded protein is CASSSGQGFEAFF. The chain is built from TRBV12-3 or TRBV12-4 and TRBJ1-1, with 8 bases aligning to TRBD1. The CDR3 is 13 amino acids. Trimming at V came to 4 bases and at J to 11 bases, leaving 9 bases not matched to a gene.

Ten or more counts support this clonotype. In DNA form, the CDR3 reads TGTGCCAGCAGCTTGGAGGCAGTAGATACGCAGTATTTT. This gives the protein CASSLEAVDTQYF. V usage is TRBV5-5 and J usage is TRBJ2-3; D is undetermined. Deletions cut 0 bases from V and 5 bases from J, with 7 bases between. The CDR3 spans 13 residues. CDR1 and CDR2 (germline): SGHKS, YYEKEE (reference sequence).

Notes on this clonotype: One end of the junction varies from germline; a read error may be responsible. This chain links TRBV3-1 with TRBJ1-5; a weak D match, TRBD1 (5 bases). The CDR3 is 13 residues long. Germline values: CDR1 LGHDT, CDR2 YNNKEL (reference sequence). For the CDR3, the DNA is TGTGCCAGCAGCCAAGGAGGGGAGCAGCGCCAGCATTTT. Residues: CASSQGGEQRQHF.

Remarks on this clonotype: A much larger clone is a single base away; this may be a read error. The V gene is TRBV10-3, the J gene TRBJ2-7; D unresolved. This CDR3 region has 14 residues. Trimming removed 0 bases at V and 2 bases at J, with 8 bases between. Germline assignment: CDR1 ENHRY and CDR2 SYGVKD. The CDR3 spells CAISESDGTYEQYF. CDR3 in DNA: TGTGCCATCAGTGAGTCGGACGGAACCTACGAGCAGTACTTC.

This clonotype was seen more than once but under ten times. This sequence joins TRBV5-5 and TRBJ2-3; D remains ambiguous. Per the germline V gene, CDR1 is SGHKS and CDR2 is YYEKEE (reference sequence). This CDR3 has 12 residues. Trimming left V 2 bases short and J 5 bases short, with 6 bases between. The CDR3 DNA follows: TGTGCCAGCAGCTTCAGACGAGATACGCAGTATTTT. Amino acids: CASSFRRDTQYF.

This clonotype was picked up a small number of times. Being one base from a much bigger clone, this may be a read error. The CDR3 end shows no conserved phenylalanine or tryptophan, and so a read error is likely. V usage is TRBV6-5 and J usage is TRBJ1-5, with 12 nucleotides matching TRBD1. V trimming: 4 bases; J trimming: 7 bases; junction bases outside the gene matches: 8. The CDR3 has 16 residues. In germline, CDR1 is MNHEY, CDR2 SVGAGI. Here the CDR3 reads CASSSSGTGGRQPQHS. The CDR3 DNA is TGTGCCAGCAGTTCTTCCGGGACAGGGGGCAGGCAGCCCCAGCATTCT.